This T cell receptor (beta chain) originates from a study of blood T cell repertoires in COVID-19. Study overall: Samples of COVID-19 (acute and convalescent) were obtained from the United States, Italy and Spain.

Under the authors' procedure: Using reference gene primer amplification, nucleated cell counts were estimated. Only in-frame clones appear in the TCRdb table, and some are missing; sequencing was by immunoSEQ multiplex PCR. The DNA was the basis for D and trimming; V, J and clone size are from that table. The sample contains around 300,000 clones, roughly 91% of which appear only once. Everyone who took part was roughly 18 to 89 years old, and they came from about two dozen US areas. Cohort 3 donors were reported recovered after two negative PCRs, clearance, or symptom resolution. The origin of this receptor is a woman aged 25 to 39 who had recovered from COVID-19. Sequencing was done on a sample of PBMCs or T cells enriched from blood (not recorded which).

The CDR3 region has the DNA TGTGCCAGCAGCGCCGGACACCTCTGGAACACCGGGGAGCTGTTTTTT. This translates into CASSAGHLWNTGELFF. The chain is built from TRBV9 and TRBJ2-2; TRBD1 is a possible D gene (5 bases). Trimming stripped 3 bases from V and 1 base from J, with 13 bases between. CDR3 length equals 16 residues. The V gene's germline CDR1 is SGDLS and CDR2 YYNGEE. Combining the CDR3 with reference TRBV9 and TRBJ2-2 gives the whole variable domain DSGVTQTPKHLITATGQRVTLRCSPRSGDLSVYWYQQSLDQGLQFLIQYYNGEERAKGNILERFSAQQFPDLHSELNLSSLELGDSALYFCASSAGHLWNTGELFFGEGSRLTVL.